This T cell receptor beta chain was identified during a study of read filtering for tumor transcriptome and immune sequencing. The study's findings and limits: Sorted CD138-negative bone marrow cells were not purified T cells.

This clonotype came up many times. Its antigen is unidentified. This library used about 400 ng RNA and molecular barcoded adaptors spanning alpha/delta and beta/gamma chains. TCRdb ran MiXCR on the reads and lists one entry per CDR3 protein. The sample holds 60,000 or so distinct CDR3 sequences, roughly 19% seen once. Trimming removed 9 bases from V and 5 bases from J, with 14 bases in between. In germline, CDR1 is MDHEN, CDR2 SYDVKM. The CDR3 covers 13 residues. Input material: a population of CD138-negative cells sorted from bone marrow. The receptor was isolated from a donor aged 40 or over with multiple myeloma. The chain joins TRBV28 to TRBJ1-5; no definite D call. The CDR3 is CASTAEGYQPQHF. CDR3 in DNA: TGTGCCAGTACTGCAGAGGGTTATCAGCCCCAGCATTTT.